This T cell receptor (beta chain) stems from a study of T cells in Graves' hyperthyroidism and ophthalmopathy. Study in general: Prior to any treatment, at the point of initial diagnosis, peripheral blood was collected.

Ophthalmopathy cases met thresholds of Clinical Activity Score at least 3, NOSPECS grade at least 4 and duration under 3 months. There are many counts of this clonotype. What was amplified from RNA transcripts were TCR beta CDR3 regions. Primed by the HTBI set, a first-round RT-PCR was run on the TCR CDR3. In TCRdb, the multiplex PCR reads were re-called with MiXCR into one record per CDR3 protein. The sample carries about 400,000 distinct CDR3 sequences, more than 12% recorded once. The trim removed 6 bases at V and 6 bases at J, leaving 10 bases unmatched. This CDR3 is built from 16 residues. Germline assignment: CDR1 MNHNS and CDR2 SASEGT.

This clonotype was sampled from a woman in her 30s with Graves' ophthalmopathy. The chain joins TRBV6-1 to TRBJ1-5; 11 bases map to TRBD1. The sample comprised blood. CDR3 DNA sequence: TGTGCCAGCAGGAAGGACAGGGGGCGGGTTTTTCAGCCCCAGCATTTT. The encoded protein is CASRKDRGRVFQPQHF.